These T cell receptor beta chains were read from a single sample in a study of T-cell memory formation after mild COVID-19. MiXCR, run by TCRdb on the 5' RACE reads, gives a single entry per CDR3 protein. This repertoire shows 150,000 to 200,000 distinct CDR3 sequences, 25% to 40% found once; its top ten account for 12%. Input material: PBMCs or a T cell subset sorted from them (not recorded which). Receptors originate from an adult woman who had mild COVID-19 (a few samples of this study predate the infection). Cell type and time point are not known. Each CDR3 is given with its conserved first and last residue. D genes are given only for firm matches. Some rows mark clone size as missing; the rest say once, few, many or name a class of expanded clone.

D,V,J,size,length,DNA,CDR3
NA,TRBV6-2/TRBV6-3,TRBJ2-5,few,14,TGTGCCAGCAGTACACAGGGTGGGCGAGAGACCCAGTACTTC,CASSTQGGRETQYF
TRBD1,TRBV29-1,TRBJ1-5,few,16,TGCAGCGTTGCCGGGGACAGACGAGATAGCAATCAGCCCCAGCATTTT,CSVAGDRRDSNQPQHF
TRBD2,TRBV5-1,TRBJ2-3,NA,15,TGCGCCAGCAGCTTGGATTTGCTAGCGGGGTCCCTGGGGTATTTT,CASSLDLLAGSLGYF
TRBD2,TRBV20-1,TRBJ2-3,few,15,TGCAGTGCTACCTCAGCGGGGGGAAGCACAGATACGCAGTATTTT,CSATSAGGSTDTQYF
TRBD1,TRBV7-6,TRBJ2-3,few,17,TGTGCCAGCAGCTTGGGACAGGGGACTTGGAGAACAGATACGCAGTATTTT,CASSLGQGTWRTDTQYF
TRBD2,TRBV12-3/TRBV12-4,TRBJ2-1,NA,16,TGTGCCAGCAGTTTGACGAGCGGGGGGGTTTACAATGAGCAGTTCTTC,CASSLTSGGVYNEQFF
NA,TRBV24-1,TRBJ2-3,NA,15,TGTGCCACCAGTGGAGCGGACGGTCGCACAGATACGCAGTATTTT,CATSGADGRTDTQYF
NA,TRBV7-3,TRBJ1-1,NA,13,TGTGCCAGCAGCTTAGGGTGGGGCCGTGAAGCTTTCTTT,CASSLGWGREAFF
NA,TRBV6-5,TRBJ2-1,many,15,TGTGCCAGCAGTTATTCGGGGAGCTCCTACAATGAGCAGTTCTTC,CASSYSGSSYNEQFF
TRBD2,TRBV11-2,TRBJ2-5,few,17,TGTGCCAGCAGCTCCCGATTGACTAGCGGGAGTGGGGAGACCCAGTACTTC,CASSSRLTSGSGETQYF
NA,TRBV5-1,TRBJ2-5,few,16,TGCGCCAGCAGCCGCACGGCCCTAGCAGTCCAAGAGACCCAGTACTTC,CASSRTALAVQETQYF
NA,TRBV25-1,TRBJ1-1,NA,15,TGTGCCAGCAGTACCTCCAGGGAGGGGGTTACTGAAGCTTTCTTT,CASSTSREGVTEAFF
NA,TRBV20-1,TRBJ2-7,few,13,TGCAGTGCTAGAGGGCCGGGTGGCTACGAGCAGTACTTC,CSARGPGGYEQYF
NA,TRBV6-5,TRBJ2-5,NA,15,TGTGCCAGCAGTTACTCCCTAGGGTTACAAGAGACCCAGTACTTC,CASSYSLGLQETQYF
NA,TRBV10-3,TRBJ2-7,NA,14,TGTGCCATCAGTGATACGGGAGCAGTCTACGAGCAGTACTTC,CAISDTGAVYEQYF
NA,TRBV11-2,TRBJ1-1,NA,15,TGTGCCAGCAGCTTAATCCAAGGAAGAAACACTGAAGCTTTCTTT,CASSLIQGRNTEAFF
TRBD1,TRBV14,TRBJ1-2,NA,13,TGTGCCAGCAGCAGGGACAGAGACTATGGCTACACCTTC,CASSRDRDYGYTF
NA,TRBV7-8,TRBJ2-1,many,11,TGTGCCAGCAGCCTTGGACTGGGCGTTTTTTTC,CASSLGLGVFF
NA,TRBV9,TRBJ2-5,NA,14,TGTGCCAGCAGCGTAGCGCCGATTCAAGAGACCCAGTACTTC,CASSVAPIQETQYF
NA,TRBV19,TRBJ1-5,few,17,TGTGCCAGTAGTATATGGGGCAGGGGAGGTAGGCATCAGCCCCAGCATTTT,CASSIWGRGGRHQPQHF
NA,TRBV12-3/TRBV12-4,TRBJ2-4,few,15,TGTGCCAGCAGTCCGGACCGTAGGACGAAAAACATTCAGTACTTC,CASSPDRRTKNIQYF
NA,TRBV7-2,TRBJ1-1,few,17,TGTGCCAGCAGCTCGGGACCCCGGGGGGTCAAGAACACTGAAGCTTTCTTT,CASSSGPRGVKNTEAFF
NA,TRBV14,TRBJ2-4,NA,19,TGTGCCAGCAGCCCGTCATTCGGCCGAACCCCCAAAGCCAAAAACATTCATTACTTC,CASSPSFGRTPKAKNIHYF
NA,TRBV20-1,TRBJ1-1,few,14,TGCAGTGCCCGGGCCGGGGGACCGAACACTGAAGCTTTCTTT,CSARAGGPNTEAFF
NA,TRBV5-1,TRBJ2-1,few,16,TGCGCCAGCAGCTCCTCCGGGAACAGGGCCATCGATGAGCAGTTCTTC,CASSSSGNRAIDEQFF
NA,TRBV5-6,TRBJ1-2,NA,16,TGTGCCAGCAGCCTAAGTATCAGGGCAGAGGACTATGGCTACACCTTC,CASSLSIRAEDYGYTF
NA,TRBV7-8,TRBJ1-2,once,13,TGTGCCGTGGCCCGGGACATTAACTATGGCTACACCTTC,CAVARDINYGYTF
TRBD2,TRBV24-1,TRBJ2-1,few,15,TGTGCCACCAGCCGCGGGACTAGCGGGAGAAATGAGCAGTTCTTC,CATSRGTSGRNEQFF
NA,TRBV5-6,TRBJ1-2,NA,15,TGTGCCAGCAGCTTCTCCGGGACGGCGAACTATGGCTACACCTTC,CASSFSGTANYGYTF
NA,TRBV6-2/TRBV6-3,TRBJ2-1,few,12,TGTGCCAGCAGTTACCAAAACAATGAGCAGTTCTTC,CASSYQNNEQFF
TRBD1,TRBV7-9,TRBJ2-7,NA,14,TGTGCCAGCAGCTTCGACAGGGGTTCCTACGAGCAGTACTTC,CASSFDRGSYEQYF